Given below is one TCR beta chain in context. The V and J ends lost 5 bases and 15 bases, in that order; junction bases with no gene match: 7. The CDR3 contains 11 residues. Germline CDR1 is SEHNR and CDR2 is FQNEAQ (reference sequence). Produced via immunoSEQ multiplex PCR; TCRdb's table is partial and in-frame only. The profile shows about 100,000 clones, about 91% of them singletons. The data were obtained in a study of T cell changes during pregnancy in multiple sclerosis. The origin of this receptor is a female donor with multiple sclerosis, enrolled in a pregnancy study. This chain joins TRBV7-9 and TRBJ2-3, with 8 nucleotides matching TRBD2. The source material was peripheral blood, sampled in the second trimester of pregnancy. DNA for the CDR3: TGTGCCAGCAGCAGTAGCGGGAATCTATATTTT. Protein product: CASSSSGNLYF.